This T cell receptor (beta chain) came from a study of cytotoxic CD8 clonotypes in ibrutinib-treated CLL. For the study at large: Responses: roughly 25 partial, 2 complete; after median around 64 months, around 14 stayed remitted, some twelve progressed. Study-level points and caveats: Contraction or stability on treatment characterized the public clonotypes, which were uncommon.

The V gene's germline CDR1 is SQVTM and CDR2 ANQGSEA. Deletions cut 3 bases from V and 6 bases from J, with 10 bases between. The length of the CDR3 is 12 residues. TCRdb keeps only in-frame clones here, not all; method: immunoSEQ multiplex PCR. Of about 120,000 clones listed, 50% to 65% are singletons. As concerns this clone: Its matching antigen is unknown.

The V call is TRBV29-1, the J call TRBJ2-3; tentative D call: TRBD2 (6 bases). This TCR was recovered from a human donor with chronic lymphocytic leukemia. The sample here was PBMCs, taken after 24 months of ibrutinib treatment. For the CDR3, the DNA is TGCAGCGTTGACGGGGGTACTGATACGCAGTATTTT. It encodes CSVDGGTDTQYF.